The sequence of this T cell receptor beta chain was determined in a study of long-term antiretroviral therapy in people with HIV. At the survey level, the v3.0 immunoSEQ assay was run. Libraries were prepared by immunoSEQ multiplex PCR; TCRdb keeps only in-frame clonotypes and omits some of them. The table shows about 34,000 clones, with roughly three quarters occurring only once. This CDR3 comprises 13 residues. Trimming pared 7 bases from V and 7 bases from J, leaving 17 bases between. Germline CDR1 is MNHNS and CDR2 is SASEGT. Sequencing was performed on unsorted PBMCs, taken 1.9 years after starting antiretroviral therapy. This clonotype was obtained from a man between 18 and 35 years old with HIV. The chain joins TRBV6-1 to TRBJ2-7; D is uncertain. For the CDR3, the DNA is TGTGCCAGCACTACGACCCTTTGGGGAGAGCAGTACTTC. Translation gives CASTTTLWGEQYF.